Each of the 13 T cell receptor beta chains below was sequenced from the same sample in a study of preoperative IRX-2 immunotherapy in early breast cancer. TCRdb's copy holds only in-frame clones and misses some; the assay was immunoSEQ multiplex PCR. The sample yields approximately 27,000 clones, more than 80% seen once. The treatment here: preoperative locoregional IRX-2 cytokine immunotherapy. Sequenced here: lymph node tissue, sampled after IRX-2 immunotherapy. These receptors were collected from a human donor with breast cancer.

The CDR3 nucleotides read TGTGCCAGCAGTTACCAGTCAGTCACAGGCTTCGGTAATTCACCCCTCCACTTT. It is translated as CASSYQSVTGFGNSPLHF. The gene calls are TRBV6-8 and TRBJ1-6; TRBD1 might be the D (5 bases). Per germline, CDR1 MNHGY and CDR2 SAAAGT. This CDR3 comprises 18 residues. The V end lost 2 bases, the J end lost 6 bases, and 20 bases lay between the germline ends.

This chain links TRBV19 with TRBJ2-7; tentative D call: TRBD1 (5 bases). The CDR3 extends over 14 amino acids. Germline loops: CDR1 LNHDA, CDR2 SQIVND (reference sequence). The ends were cut back, 1 base at V and 2 bases at J, with 9 bases in the middle. The chain's CDR3 is CASSIAGKAYEQYF. The DNA for the CDR3 is TGTGCCAGTAGTATAGCAGGGAAAGCCTACGAGCAGTACTTC.

The genes are TRBV10-2 and TRBJ1-1; D is uncertain. From germline, CDR1 is WSHSY and CDR2 SAAADI. This CDR3 spans 12 amino acids. V lost 4 bases and J lost 1, with 4 bases in between. The CDR3 here is CASSGGNTEAFF. CDR3 coding DNA: TGCGCCAGCAGTGGAGGGAACACTGAAGCTTTCTTT.

This clone was found once. The chain combines TRBV19 with TRBJ2-3, with TRBD2 as a possible D gene (6 bases). Germline CDR1 is LNHDA and CDR2 is SQIVND (reference sequence). Trimming left V 3 bases short and J 1 base short, with 11 bases between. The CDR3 length is 15 residues. The CDR3 protein is CASSIAGSRTDTQYF. CDR3 nucleotides: TGTGCCAGTAGTATTGCGGGGAGCCGCACAGATACGCAGTATTTT.

V gene TRBV7-6 combines with J gene TRBJ1-4; D gene uncertain. Germline-derived CDR1 and CDR2 are SGHVS and FNYEAQ. CDR3 size: 14 residues. Trimming stripped 0 bases from V and 4 bases from J, with 6 bases between. CDR3 DNA: TGTGCCAGCAGCTTAGCCGGCGTTAATGAAAAACTGTTTTTT. Encoded protein: CASSLAGVNEKLFF.

The chain combines TRBV10-3 with TRBJ2-1, with D maybe TRBD1 (6 bases). Germline CDR1 ENHRY, CDR2 SYGVKD. The CDR3 runs to 14 residues. V lost 10 bases and J lost 5, with 18 bases in between. Written as DNA, the CDR3 is TGTGCCAGCCCCACCCGGACAGCACACAATGAGCAGTTCTTC. Its protein is CASPTRTAHNEQFF.

The chain joins TRBV28 to TRBJ1-3, with D unresolved. CDR3 length equals 15 residues. CDR1 and CDR2 (germline): MDHEN, SYDVKM. V was trimmed by 8 bases and J by 0 bases, leaving 14 bases between them. This CDR3 is CASSGFLSSGNTIYF. The CDR3 nucleotides are TGTGCCAGCTCAGGCTTTTTGAGCTCTGGAAACACCATATATTTT.

In regard to this clone: At one boundary the junction diverges from the germline segment, which might be a read error. The rearrangement uses TRBV12-5 and TRBJ2-1, with TRBD2 matching 14 bases. Germline V CDR1 and CDR2: LGHNT, FRNRAP. CDR3 length: 16 amino acids. The CDR3 DNA sequence: TGTGCTAGTGGTTGGACTAGCGGGGGGCACTACAATAAGCAGTTCTTC. Its protein product is CASGWTSGGHYNKQFF.

For the CDR3, the DNA is TGTGCCAGTAGTATATGGGGGAACGGGGAGCTGTTTTTT. It yields the protein CASSIWGNGELFF. The V call is TRBV19, the J call TRBJ2-2, with D perhaps matching TRBD1 or TRBD2 (5 bases each). In germline, CDR1 is LNHDA, CDR2 SQIVND (reference sequence). CDR3 length: 13 residues. The V and J ends lost 2 bases and 7 bases respectively, with 8 bases between them.

V and J are TRBV18 and TRBJ2-3; 8 nucleotides match TRBD1. Germline trimming cut 5 bases from V and 1 base from J; bases unmatched to any gene: 8. CDR1 and CDR2 (germline): KGHSH, LQKENI. CDR3 length: 16 amino acids. CDR3 region: CASSFGTGPRTDTQYF. CDR3 coding DNA: TGTGCCAGCTCATTTGGGACAGGTCCCCGCACAGATACGCAGTATTTT.

This clone has a single count. The chain employs TRBV19 and TRBJ2-2; TRBD1 is a possible D gene (5 bases). The CDR3 has 15 amino acids. Germline CDR1 reads LNHDA; CDR2 reads SQIVND (reference sequence). Between the trimmed V and J ends, which lost 6 bases and 4 bases, there was a span of 15 bases. The CDR3 region has the DNA TGTGCCAGTAGAGGGGTCGGGCAGTTCACCGGGGAGCTGTTTTTT. Protein sequence: CASRGVGQFTGELFF.

This sequence joins TRBV10-2 and TRBJ2-3; TRBD2 is a possible D gene (5 bases). Trimming cost V 1 base and J 5 bases, with 10 bases left between them. This CDR3 contains 14 residues. The V gene's germline CDR1 is WSHSY and CDR2 SAAADI. CDR3 residues: CASSEYGVQDTQYF. For the CDR3, the DNA is TGCGCCAGCAGTGAGTACGGGGTCCAAGATACGCAGTATTTT.

This clone has a handful of counts. This chain uses TRBV11-3 with TRBJ1-3; TRBD1 agrees at 7 bases. Germline CDR1 and CDR2: SGHNT and YENEEA. V shed 5 bases and J 2 bases; nucleotides not matched to a gene: 6. The CDR3 sequence is 15 residues long. The CDR3 region is CASSPPTGTGNTIYF. The DNA for the CDR3 is TGTGCCAGCAGCCCACCGACAGGGACTGGAAACACCATATATTTT. Together with reference TRBV11-3 and TRBJ1-3, the CDR3 gives the full variable domain: EAGVVQSPRYKIIEKKQPVAFWCNPISGHNTLYWYLQNLGQGPELLIRYENEEAVDDSQLPKDRFSAERLKGVDSTLKIQPAELGDSAVYLCASSPPTGTGNTIYFGEGSWLTVV.